These 16 T cell receptor beta chains were sequenced from one sample in a study of blood T cell repertoires in COVID-19. Assay: immunoSEQ multiplex PCR; the TCRdb copy retains only in-frame clones and omits some. The profile shows around 270,000 clones, around 90% of them singletons. The sequenced sample consisted of peripheral blood. These receptors came from a man in his sixties who had recovered from COVID-19.

This chain links TRBV9 with TRBJ2-4, with 12 bases aligning to TRBD2. The CDR3 sequence is 19 residues long. CDR1 and CDR2 (germline): SGDLS, YYNGEE. The ends lost 3 bases at V and 2 bases at J; junction bases unmatched: 12. The CDR3 DNA follows: TGTGCCAGCAGCGCGACTAGCGGGGGACGCGTTGGGACCAAAAACATTCAGTACTTC. This gives the protein CASSATSGGRVGTKNIQYF.

With respect to this clone: One end of the junction fails to match germline, which may point to a read error. The chain recombines TRBV7-7 with TRBJ2-1; 8 bases fit TRBD2. Germline V gene sequence: CDR1 SSHAT, CDR2 FNYEAQ (reference sequence). The CDR3 runs 17 residues. The CDR3 spells CASSLAVTGGSYNEQFF. The CDR3 bases are TGTGCTAGCAGCTTAGCCGTTACGGGGGGGTCCTACAATGAGCAGTTCTTC.

The genes are TRBV19 and TRBJ2-5; TRBD2 matches 8 bases. Trimming took 5 bases from V and 2 from J; bases not matched to a gene: 4. Looked up from germline, CDR1 is LNHDA and CDR2 is SQIVND (reference sequence). The CDR3 extends over 14 amino acids. The CDR3 region has the DNA TGTGCCAGTAGTGCCCGGGGGGGACAAGAGACCCAGTACTTC. Translation: CASSARGGQETQYF.

The chain joins TRBV4-1 to TRBJ1-1; D gene unclear. CDR1 and CDR2 (germline): MGHRA, YSYEKL. The CDR3 loop spans 15 amino acids. V was trimmed by 3 bases and J by 2 bases, leaving 13 bases between them. DNA of the CDR3: TGCGCCAGCAGCCAGGGCGAGAAGGTTAACACTGAAGCTTTCTTT. Its protein is CASSQGEKVNTEAFF.

The V call is TRBV18, the J call TRBJ2-2; no definite D call. V gave up 2 bases and J gave up 4 bases, with 8 bases separating them. The CDR3 sequence is 14 residues long. Germline V gene data show CDR1 as KGHSH and CDR2 as LQKENI. The CDR3 reads CASSPSVGTGELFF. CDR3 DNA sequence: TGTGCCAGCTCACCATCGGTTGGCACCGGGGAGCTGTTTTTT.

The chain couples TRBV10-3 to TRBJ1-5; no clear D gene. The CDR3 is 13 amino acids. The germline V gene has CDR1 ENHRY and CDR2 SYGVKD. V was cut by 3 bases and J by 6 bases, with 9 bases left in between. CDR3 sequence reads: CAISDSGSQPQHF. Here the CDR3 DNA reads TGTGCCATCAGTGACTCGGGGAGTCAGCCCCAGCATTTT.

The J gene is TRBJ1-3, the V gene TRBV18, with a weak D call TRBD1 (5 bases). Germline V gene data show CDR1 as KGHSH and CDR2 as LQKENI. Trimming removed 3 bases from V and 0 bases from J, with 12 bases in between. The CDR3 has 16 amino acids. In DNA, the CDR3 is TGTGCCAGCTCACCTGCGACAGCGACCTCTGGAAACACCATATATTTT. It yields the protein CASSPATATSGNTIYF.

The V gene is TRBV4-1, the J gene TRBJ2-4, with D maybe TRBD2 (6 bases). This CDR3 has 15 residues. Between the trimmed V and J ends, which lost 3 bases and 5 bases, there was a span of 14 bases. The germline V gene has CDR1 MGHRA and CDR2 YSYEKL. The DNA of the CDR3 is TGCGCCAGCAGCCAGGTGGGAGGAGGCGAAAACATTCAGTACTTC. It is translated as CASSQVGGGENIQYF.

The rearrangement links TRBV9 to TRBJ1-2; 7 nucleotides match TRBD1. The germline CDR1 and CDR2 sequences are SGDLS and YYNGEE. V lost 4 bases and J lost 7; bases outside the gene matches: 22. The CDR3 length is 18 residues. CDR3 loop: CASSTGTGTAGPGGGYTF. In DNA, the CDR3 is TGTGCCAGCAGCACCGGAACCGGGACAGCCGGCCCCGGAGGTGGCTACACCTTC.

The rearrangement uses TRBV12-5 and TRBJ1-6; the D gene is possibly TRBD1 (6 bases). The CDR3 is made up of 14 amino acids. The V gene lost 6 bases and the J gene lost 6 bases, with 12 bases spanning the gap. Germline V gene sequence: CDR1 LGHNT, CDR2 FRNRAP. The DNA of the CDR3 is TGTGCTAGTGGCAAGACAGGACCTAATTCACCCCTCCACTTT. Translated, it gives CASGKTGPNSPLHF. The full variable domain, its missing parts supplied by reference TRBV12-5 and TRBJ1-6, is DARVTQTPRHKVTEMGQEVTMRCQPILGHNTVFWYRQTMMQGLELLAYFRNRAPLDDSGMPKDRFSAEMPDATLATLKIQPSEPRDSAVYFCASGKTGPNSPLHFGNGTRLTVT.

This clone appeared once. V and J are TRBV9 and TRBJ2-5; 9 bases are shared with TRBD2. CDR1 is SGDLS, CDR2 YYNGEE, per germline. The length of the CDR3 is 16 residues. Unmatched junction bases numbered 5, after V lost 0 bases and J lost 2 bases. The CDR3: CASSVGAGGPQETQYF. The CDR3, as DNA: TGTGCCAGCAGCGTAGGAGCGGGGGGCCCACAAGAGACCCAGTACTTC.

The table lists this clone with a few counts. The chain is built from TRBV5-1 and TRBJ1-2; a possible D gene is TRBD1 (5 bases). The CDR3 has 14 residues. V gave up 2 bases and J gave up 4 bases, with 12 bases separating them. Germline loops: CDR1 SGHRS, CDR2 YFSETQ. CDR3 in DNA: TGCGCCAGCAGCTTTGGAGGGGCCCGCTATGGCTACACCTTC. It is translated as CASSFGGARYGYTF.

The rearrangement joins TRBV2 to TRBJ2-7, with 9 bases that match TRBD1. The V gene's germline CDR1 is SNHLY and CDR2 FYNNEI. The ends lost 6 bases at V and 2 bases at J; junction bases unmatched: 5. CDR3 size: 14 residues. CDR3 in DNA: TGTGCCAGCAGGTGGACAGGGGCAACCTACGAGCAGTACTTC. Amino acids: CASRWTGATYEQYF. Together with reference TRBV2 and TRBJ2-7, the CDR3 gives the full variable domain: EPEVTQTPSHQVTQMGQEVILRCVPISNHLYFYWYRQILGQKVEFLVSFYNNEISEKSEIFDDQFSVERPDGSNFTLKIRSTKLEDSAMYFCASRWTGATYEQYFGPGTRLTVT.

The rearrangement uses TRBV3-1 (or the pseudogene TRBV3-2) and TRBJ1-1; D is unresolved. Trimming stripped 0 bases from V and 4 bases from J, with 9 bases between. CDR1 LGHDT and CDR2 YNNKEL come from the germline V gene (reference sequence). The CDR3 has 14 amino acids. CDR3 DNA: TGTGCCAGCAGCCAAGAACCGGGAGGCACTGAAGCTTTCTTT. Translation: CASSQEPGGTEAFF.

The chain recombines TRBV6-5 with TRBJ2-7; 8 nucleotides align to TRBD1. From germline, CDR1 is MNHEY and CDR2 SVGAGI. There are 15 residues in the CDR3. V dropped 6 bases and J dropped 0; count of bases not matched to a gene: 7. CDR3 nucleotides: TGTGCCAGCAGGAGACCCGGGACAGGCTCCTACGAGCAGTACTTC. Its protein product is CASRRPGTGSYEQYF.

The genes are TRBV10-3 and TRBJ1-2; no firm D call. The CDR3 runs 13 residues. Looked up from germline, CDR1 is ENHRY and CDR2 is SYGVKD. Between the trimmed V and J ends, which lost 6 bases and 3 bases, there was a span of 11 bases. CDR3 region: CAISRGQYYGYTF. CDR3 DNA sequence: TGTGCCATCAGCAGAGGGCAGTACTATGGCTACACCTTC.